These 23 T cell receptor beta chains were all obtained from the same sample, sequenced in a study of T cells in Graves' hyperthyroidism and ophthalmopathy. RNA transcripts gave rise to amplified TCR beta CDR3 regions. The HTBI primer set drove a first-round RT-PCR of the TCR CDR3. TCRdb recomputed calls from the multiplex PCR reads with MiXCR, one row per CDR3 protein. The sample shows approximately 480,000 distinct CDR3 sequences, less than 25% of them seen only once. Sequenced sample: blood. The source is a man aged 18-30 years with Graves' hyperthyroidism.

This clonotype has at least ten counts. DNA for the CDR3: TGTGCCAGCAGTCCTCAACTTCGCCGGGACAGGCGAGGAGGCTACACCTTC. Protein sequence: CASSPQLRRDRRGGYTF. V usage is TRBV27 and J usage is TRBJ1-2, with 8 bases matching TRBD1. The junction had 19 bases not matched to a gene; V was cut back by 5 bases and J by 8 bases. Germline V gene sequence: CDR1 MNHEY, CDR2 SMNVEV (reference sequence). The CDR3 consists of 17 residues.

This clonotype has a count of ten or more. The chain employs TRBV19 and TRBJ2-7; 12 nucleotides line up with TRBD1. J lost 4 bases, V lost 3 bases, and 4 bases had no gene match. The CDR3 spans 15 residues. Germline values: CDR1 LNHDA, CDR2 SQIVND (reference sequence). CDR3 DNA sequence: TGTGCCAGTAGTATTGGGACAGGGGGCTTTTACGAGCAGTACTTC. Protein sequence: CASSIGTGGFYEQYF.

The table lists this clonotype with a few counts. The chain couples TRBV7-9 to TRBJ2-7, with D perhaps matching TRBD1 (5 bases). The CDR3 is 12 amino acids. V lost 5 bases and J lost 6, with 11 bases in between. Germline values: CDR1 SEHNR, CDR2 FQNEAQ (reference sequence). The CDR3 DNA is TGTGCCAGCAGCGGCCAGGGTCCCGAGCAGTACTTC. Its protein is CASSGQGPEQYF.

This clonotype showed up many times. V and J are TRBV20-1 and TRBJ1-1; D remains ambiguous. The germline V and J ends were trimmed by 2 bases and 1 base, with 11 bases remaining between them. Germline CDR1 DFQATT, CDR2 SNEGSKA (reference sequence). There are 14 residues in the CDR3. The CDR3 DNA follows: TGCAGTGCTAGAACCCATCCAGCGAACACTGAAGCTTTCTTT. Translation: CSARTHPANTEAFF.

The rearrangement links TRBV11-2 to TRBJ2-7; D is unclear. Germline CDR1 is SGHAT and CDR2 is FQNNGV. V was cut by 5 bases and J by 3 bases, with 11 bases left in between. CDR3 length: 13 residues. The CDR3 region has the DNA TGTGCCAGCAGCCAAGGGTACGGCTACGAGCAGTACTTC. Translating it yields CASSQGYGYEQYF. The full variable domain, in which reference TRBV11-2 and TRBJ2-7 provide the parts outside the CDR3, is EAGVAQSPRYKIIEKRQSVAFWCNPISGHATLYWYQQILGQGPKLLIQFQNNGVVDDSQLPKDRFSAERLKGVDSTLKIQPAKLEDSAVYLCASSQGYGYEQYFGPGTRLTVT.

The rearrangement uses TRBV5-1 and TRBJ1-4; D not certain. The CDR3 is 15 amino acids. Trimming cost V 4 bases and J 2 bases, with 12 bases left between them. Germline CDR1 SGHRS, CDR2 YFSETQ. In DNA, the CDR3 is TGCGCCAGCAGCGAAACCCCCGGGACTAATGAAAAACTGTTTTTT. This gives the protein CASSETPGTNEKLFF. Drawing the rest from reference TRBV5-1 and TRBJ1-4, the complete variable domain is KAGVTQTPRYLIKTRGQQVTLSCSPISGHRSVSWYQQTPGQGLQFLFEYFSETQRNKGNFPGRFSGRQFSNSRSEMNVSTLELGDSALYLCASSETPGTNEKLFFGSGTQLSVL.

This clonotype was seen repeatedly, ten times or more. The V gene is TRBV12-3 or TRBV12-4, the J gene TRBJ2-2; D is unresolved. This CDR3 region has 12 residues. V was trimmed by 6 bases and J by 6 bases, leaving 8 bases between them. CDR3 sequence: CASSLSSGELFF. The CDR3 DNA sequence: TGTGCCAGCAGCTTATCCTCCGGGGAGCTGTTTTTT.

This clonotype was found many times. The chain uses TRBV5-1 and TRBJ1-1; TRBD1 agrees at 11 bases. Unmatched junction bases numbered 7, after V lost 4 bases and J lost 5 bases. The V gene's germline CDR1 is SGHRS and CDR2 YFSETQ. The CDR3 consists of 15 residues. The CDR3 here is CASSTGQGARTEAFF. The CDR3 DNA sequence: TGCGCCAGCAGCACCGGACAGGGGGCGAGGACTGAAGCTTTCTTT.

This clonotype was recorded a few times. The chain uses TRBV6-1 and TRBJ1-1; D perhaps matches TRBD1 (5 bases). Trimming shortened V by 2 bases and J by 1 base, and 8 bases separated the two germline ends. Germline V gene data show CDR1 as MNHNS and CDR2 as SASEGT. The CDR3 loop spans 14 amino acids. The CDR3 nucleotides read TGTGCCAGCAGTGAATTAGGACAGAACACTGAAGCTTTCTTT. Translating it yields CASSELGQNTEAFF.

This clonotype occurred many times. The V gene is TRBV6-2 or TRBV6-3, the J gene TRBJ2-5, with a possible D match to TRBD1 (6 bases). From germline, CDR1 is MNHEY and CDR2 SVGEGT. The CDR3 sequence is 13 residues long. The V and J ends lost 8 bases and 5 bases respectively, with 15 bases between them. CDR3 DNA sequence: TGTGCCAGCCGCTACAGGGTACCGGAGACCCAGTACTTC. This encodes CASRYRVPETQYF.

Ten or more counts support this clonotype. The chain employs TRBV6-2 or TRBV6-3 and TRBJ2-7; perhaps TRBD2 as D (5 bases). CDR1 and CDR2 (germline): MNHEY, SVGEGT. The CDR3 has 14 amino acids. V lost 4 bases to trimming and J lost 4 bases, with 14 bases between them. CDR3 amino acids: CASSSASTFYEQYF. CDR3 bases: TGTGCCAGCAGTTCCGCTAGCACCTTTTACGAGCAGTACTTC.

This clonotype was picked up a small number of times. The CDR3 spells CASKVGANTEAFF. The CDR3 bases are TGTGCCAGTAAAGTCGGGGCGAACACTGAAGCTTTCTTT. The chain has TRBV19 and TRBJ1-1, with D perhaps matching TRBD1 (5 bases). V dropped 7 bases and J dropped 1 base, with 10 bases sitting between them. Germline-derived CDR1 and CDR2 are LNHDA and SQIVND (reference sequence). The CDR3 consists of 13 residues.

This sequence joins TRBV19 and TRBJ1-5; TRBD1 agrees at 7 bases. V shed 9 bases and J 3 bases; nucleotides not matched to a gene: 11. This CDR3 comprises 15 residues. Germline V gene data show CDR1 as LNHDA and CDR2 as SQIVND (reference sequence). The CDR3 here is CASSPGTATNQPQHF. CDR3 DNA: TGTGCCAGCTCCCCCGGGACAGCTACCAATCAGCCCCAGCATTTT.

This clonotype appeared many times. The rearrangement links TRBV6-1 to TRBJ2-7, with D possibly TRBD2 on 7 matching bases. Per the germline V gene, CDR1 is MNHNS and CDR2 is SASEGT. V lost 10 bases and J 3 bases, leaving 19 bases between the germline ends. The CDR3 contains 14 residues. The CDR3, as DNA: TGTGCCACCACGGGAGGCGGGGGCCGCTACGAGCAGTACTTC. Amino acid sequence: CATTGGGGRYEQYF.

This clonotype was picked up a small number of times. This chain uses TRBV12-3 or TRBV12-4 with TRBJ1-1, with 7 bases fitting TRBD1. Trimming took 7 bases from V and 0 from J; bases not matched to a gene: 5. This CDR3 has 14 residues. The CDR3 loop is CASIPDRMNTEAFF. The DNA for the CDR3 is TGTGCCAGCATCCCGGACAGGATGAACACTGAAGCTTTCTTT.

The chain uses TRBV20-1 and TRBJ2-5; 9 bases are shared with TRBD2. The CDR3 spans 13 residues. Germline V CDR1 and CDR2: DFQATT, SNEGSKA (reference sequence). V trimming: 5 bases; J trimming: 1 base; junction bases outside the gene matches: 2. CDR3 sequence (DNA): TGCAGTGCTTCGGGACTAGCCCAAGAGACCCAGTACTTC. Residues: CSASGLAQETQYF.

This clonotype appeared many times. CDR3: CSARPGGTEAFF. Written as DNA, the CDR3 is TGCAGTGCTAGACCAGGAGGCACTGAAGCTTTCTTT. This chain connects TRBV20-1 to TRBJ1-1; unclear D gene. The CDR3 is made up of 12 amino acids. Trimming cost V 2 bases and J 4 bases, with 8 bases left between them. CDR1 is DFQATT and CDR2 is SNEGSKA in the germline V gene (reference sequence).

This clonotype has a count of ten or more. This chain uses TRBV6-1 with TRBJ1-1; no reliable D call. The V gene lost 4 bases and the J gene lost 4 bases, with 10 bases spanning the gap. This CDR3 spans 13 amino acids. The germline gives CDR1 MNHNS, CDR2 SASEGT. CDR3 sequence: CASSGERVTEAFF. CDR3 DNA: TGTGCCAGCAGTGGGGAGAGGGTCACTGAAGCTTTCTTT.

This clonotype was picked up a small number of times. This rearrangement joins TRBV12-3 or TRBV12-4 to TRBJ2-7; weak D call: TRBD2 (5 bases). The CDR3 length is 14 residues. Trimming stripped 0 bases from V and 2 bases from J, with 8 bases between. The CDR3 DNA sequence: TGTGCCAGCAGTTTAGCTAGCGAAACCTACGAGCAGTACTTC. This translates into CASSLASETYEQYF.

This clonotype was found many times. The gene calls are TRBV5-6 and TRBJ1-5, with 9 bases matching TRBD1. Looked up from germline, CDR1 is SGHDT and CDR2 is YYEEEE. Trimming at V came to 4 bases and at J to 9 bases, leaving 8 bases not matched to a gene. The length of the CDR3 is 14 residues. This chain's CDR3 is CASSTGQGLRPQHF. The DNA of the CDR3 is TGTGCCAGCAGCACCGGACAGGGGCTCCGGCCCCAGCATTTT.

This clonotype has a count of ten or more. The chain links TRBV6-2 or TRBV6-3 to TRBJ2-5; 9 nucleotides line up with TRBD2. CDR1 and CDR2 from the germline V gene are MNHEY and SVGEGT. This CDR3 region has 16 residues. Trimming took 5 bases from V and 4 from J; bases not matched to a gene: 11. CDR3 bases: TGTGCCAGCAGTCCCCGGGGCGGGGGGGCTCTAGAGACCCAGTACTTC. Amino acids: CASSPRGGGALETQYF.

In the case of this clonotype: A single base separates this from a much larger clone, so it may be a read error. The rearrangement uses TRBV12-3 or TRBV12-4 and TRBJ1-3, with D unresolved. CDR3 length equals 14 residues. CDR3 loop: CASSMRPAGNTTYF. The CDR3 region has the DNA TGTGCCAGCAGTATGCGGCCCGCTGGAAACACCACATATTTT.

With regard to this clonotype: One base separates it from a far larger clone, so it is likely a read error. The chain links TRBV19 to TRBJ1-2, with D uncertain. The CDR3 length is 11 residues. The germline V gene has CDR1 LNHDA and CDR2 SQIVND (reference sequence). V was cut by 8 bases and J by 2 bases, with 6 bases left in between. Here the CDR3 DNA reads TGTGCCAGTCGAATGAACTATGGCTACACCTTC. It codes for CASRMNYGYTF.